The clone carrying this TCR beta chain showed up many times. What it recognizes is unknown. Germline V gene sequence: CDR1 LGHDT, CDR2 YNNKEL (reference sequence). The ends were cut back, 7 bases at V and 3 bases at J, with 6 bases in the middle. The CDR3 has 12 amino acids. TCRdb reprocessed the 5' RACE reads with MiXCR, giving one entry per CDR3 protein. The sample includes approximately 390,000 distinct CDR3 sequences, more than 15% seen only once; the top ten take approximately 21%. This record belongs to a study of T-cell memory formation after mild COVID-19. Findings and caveats of the study: CD4/CD8 balance characterized clones contracting day 15 to 85, and CD4+ skew characterized later expanders.

The chain is built from TRBV3-1 and TRBJ2-2; D not resolved. Sequencing used PBMCs or a T cell subset sorted from them (not recorded which). This clonotype was obtained from a man aged 18 to 35 who had mild COVID-19 (a few samples of this study predate the infection). Cell type and time point are not known. Here the CDR3 reads CASNAYTGELFF. The CDR3 nucleotides are TGTGCCAGCAACGCTTACACCGGGGAGCTGTTTTTT.